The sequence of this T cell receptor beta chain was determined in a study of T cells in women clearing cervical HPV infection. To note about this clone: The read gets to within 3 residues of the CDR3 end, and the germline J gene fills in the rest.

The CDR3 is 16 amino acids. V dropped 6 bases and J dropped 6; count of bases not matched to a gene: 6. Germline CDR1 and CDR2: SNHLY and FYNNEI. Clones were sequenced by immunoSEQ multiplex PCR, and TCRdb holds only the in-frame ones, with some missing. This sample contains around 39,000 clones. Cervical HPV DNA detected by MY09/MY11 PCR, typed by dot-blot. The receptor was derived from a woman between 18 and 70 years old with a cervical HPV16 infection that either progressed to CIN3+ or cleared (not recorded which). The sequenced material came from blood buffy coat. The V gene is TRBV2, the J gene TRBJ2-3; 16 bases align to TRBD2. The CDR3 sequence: CASSPGTSGRGDTQYF. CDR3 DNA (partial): TGTGCCAGCAGCCCCGGGACTAGCGGGAGGGGTGATACG.